A single sample is the source of the 2 T cell receptor beta chains below, sequenced in a study of blood T cell repertoires in COVID-19. The data were produced by immunoSEQ multiplex PCR, yet TCRdb's version contains in-frame clones alone and is incomplete. The profile covers roughly 280,000 clones, with approximately 90% appearing a single time and 2% to 3% taken by the ten largest. Material for sequencing was PBMCs or T cells enriched from blood (not recorded which). Receptors were obtained from a woman aged 18-29 years who had recovered from COVID-19.

This clone was counted only a few times. This chain connects TRBV27 to TRBJ1-1; TRBD1 might be the D (5 bases). This CDR3 has 14 amino acids. Germline V gene lookup returns CDR1 MNHEY and CDR2 SMNVEV (reference sequence). V was cut by 6 bases and J by 0 bases, with 11 bases left in between. The CDR3 nucleotides read TGTGCCAGCAGGCAGGGTGGTATGAACACTGAAGCTTTCTTT. It specifies CASRQGGMNTEAFF.

The chain couples TRBV28 to TRBJ1-2; D may be TRBD1 (6 bases). The germline V and J ends were trimmed by 1 base and 2 bases, with 17 bases remaining between them. The germline gives CDR1 MDHEN, CDR2 SYDVKM. The CDR3 sequence is 17 residues long. The CDR3 region has the DNA TGTGCCAGCAGTTTATCCTCCCACGGGACACCCAACTATGGCTACACCTTC. Amino acids: CASSLSSHGTPNYGYTF.